This TCR beta chain was recorded in a study of blood T cell repertoires in COVID-19. Background on the study: Samples came from the United States, Italy and Spain, spanning acute and convalescent COVID-19.

Assignments of participants to cohorts depended upon their own reported clinical history. V lost 4 bases and J lost 0, with 22 bases in between. CDR3 size: 19 residues. Germline V gene sequence: CDR1 KGHSH, CDR2 LQKENI. Some clones are missing from TCRdb's copy, which holds only in-frame ones; the method was immunoSEQ multiplex PCR. The sample includes hundreds of thousands of clones, 90% of them seen just once. This receptor was taken from a man in his sixties who had recovered from COVID-19. The J gene is TRBJ1-5, the V gene TRBV18; D is ambiguous. Sequenced: PBMCs or T cells enriched from blood (not recorded which). The CDR3 is CASSLFSPAVDYSNQPQHF. The CDR3 DNA reads as TGTGCCAGCTCACTTTTTTCCCCCGCGGTAGACTATAGCAATCAGCCCCAGCATTTT.